The 27 T cell receptor beta chains listed next were all sequenced from one sample in a study of blood T cells in healthy people across ages. The authors ran a second PCR of roughly 6 to 12 cycles using a sample-barcoded 5' primer and a J-beta primer mix. TCRdb ran MiXCR on the 5' RACE reads and lists one entry per CDR3 protein. The sample holds about 1,400,000 distinct CDR3 sequences; around 39% are singletons and the top ten take approximately 7.9%. The sequenced sample consisted of blood. These receptors all stem from a woman aged 18-35 years in good health.

The chain uses TRBV5-1 and TRBJ1-2; 7 positions match TRBD1. This CDR3 is built from 15 residues. Trimming removed 4 bases from V and 4 bases from J; junction bases left unmatched: 10. Germline values: CDR1 SGHRS, CDR2 YFSETQ. CDR3: CASSPDDRAAYGYTF. The CDR3 nucleotides are TGCGCCAGCAGCCCTGACGACAGGGCGGCCTATGGCTACACCTTC.

This rearrangement joins TRBV28 to TRBJ2-4, with TRBD2 matching over 9 bases. The J call may be faulty, since TRBJ2-5 better matches the DNA end. This CDR3 comprises 17 residues. Germline CDR1 reads MDHEN; CDR2 reads SYDVKM. CDR3 nucleotide sequence: TGTGCCAGCAGTTTAAAGGCGGGGGGGCCCTTTAGAGAGACCCAGTACTTC. This encodes CASSLKAGGPFRETQYF.

The chain employs TRBV20-1 and TRBJ1-5; no clear D. Between the trimmed V and J ends, which lost 2 bases and 4 bases, there was a span of 9 bases. From germline, CDR1 is DFQATT and CDR2 SNEGSKA (reference sequence). This CDR3 spans 13 amino acids. CDR3: CSARSGPNQPQHF. In nucleotides, the CDR3 is TGCAGTGCTAGATCGGGTCCAAATCAGCCCCAGCATTTT.

This clonotype was seen only a few times. V gene TRBV7-2 combines with J gene TRBJ2-3, with D unclear. Trimming shortened V by 5 bases and J by 2 bases, and 11 bases separated the two germline ends. The CDR3 extends over 14 amino acids. The germline gives CDR1 SGHTA, CDR2 FQGNSA. The CDR3 DNA reads TGTGCCAGCAGCCTACGACTCCTCACAGATACGCAGTATTTT. Translated, it gives CASSLRLLTDTQYF.

The chain uses TRBV7-2 and TRBJ2-3; D may be TRBD1 (5 bases). V lost 3 bases and J 6 bases, leaving 19 bases between the germline ends. Looked up from germline, CDR1 is SGHTA and CDR2 is FQGNSA. The CDR3 is 16 residues long. The CDR3 DNA follows: TGTGCCAGCAGCTTCAGTAAGGGGTCCTACCCGGATACGCAGTATTTT. Its protein is CASSFSKGSYPDTQYF.

The chain combines TRBV20-1 with TRBJ2-1, with 8 bases aligning to TRBD2. This CDR3 contains 14 residues. V lost 8 bases, J lost 6 bases, and 12 bases stayed unmatched. In germline, CDR1 is DFQATT, CDR2 SNEGSKA (reference sequence). CDR3: CSFGGTRYGNEQFF. The CDR3 DNA reads TGCAGTTTTGGAGGGACTAGGTACGGCAATGAGCAGTTCTTC.

The rearrangement links TRBV10-3 to TRBJ2-4; tentative D call: TRBD2 (6 bases). The last part of the DNA fits TRBJ2-7 better; the J call may be wrong. Germline V gene lookup returns CDR1 ENHRY and CDR2 SYGVKD. This CDR3 is built from 13 residues. CDR3 residues: CAISEGTVDEQYF. The DNA for the CDR3 is TGTGCCATCAGTGAGGGGACTGTAGACGAGCAGTACTTC.

The rearrangement uses TRBV29-1 and TRBJ2-7; 8 bases map to TRBD2. Germline V gene sequence: CDR1 SQVTM, CDR2 ANQGSEA. Trimming took 4 bases from V and 0 from J; bases not matched to a gene: 5. This CDR3 has 14 residues. The CDR3 loop is CSVGLAYSSYEQYF. The CDR3 region has the DNA TGCAGCGTTGGACTAGCGTATAGCTCCTACGAGCAGTACTTC.

This sequence joins TRBV5-1 and TRBJ2-3, with TRBD2 identical over 7 bases. After removal of 5 bases from V and 3 bases from J, the junction contained 6 bases not matched to a gene. CDR1 is SGHRS, CDR2 YFSETQ, per germline. The CDR3 loop spans 14 amino acids. The CDR3 sequence is CASRREGLTDTQYF. In DNA form, the CDR3 reads TGCGCCAGCAGGAGGGAGGGATTGACAGATACGCAGTATTTT.

V gene TRBV7-2 combines with J gene TRBJ2-3, with 7 bases identical to TRBD1. J gave up 13 bases and V 5 bases, and 15 bases lay outside the gene matches. This CDR3 comprises 14 residues. Germline assignment: CDR1 SGHTA and CDR2 FQGNSA. The CDR3 DNA is TGTGCCAGCAGCCCGGCCCGGACGAGGGGGCGAGAGTATTTT. Translation gives CASSPARTRGREYF.

This clonotype turned up a few times. The chain uses TRBV9 and TRBJ1-6; TRBD1 matches 7 bases. This CDR3 region has 14 residues. Germline V CDR1 and CDR2: SGDLS, YYNGEE. V lost 2 bases and J lost 7; bases outside the gene matches: 3. Written as DNA, the CDR3 is TGTGCCAGCAGCGTCGGGACAGAGAATTCACCCCTCCACTTT. This sequence encodes CASSVGTENSPLHF. Complete variable domain (other parts from reference TRBV9 and TRBJ1-6): DSGVTQTPKHLITATGQRVTLRCSPRSGDLSVYWYQQSLDQGLQFLIQYYNGEERAKGNILERFSAQQFPDLHSELNLSSLELGDSALYFCASSVGTENSPLHFGNGTRLTVT.

This chain uses TRBV20-1 with TRBJ2-5; D call uncertain. Trimming took 1 base from V and 4 from J, leaving 16 bases between them. The CDR3 length is 15 residues. Germline V CDR1 and CDR2: DFQATT, SNEGSKA (reference sequence). This chain's CDR3 is CSARVRKERGETQYF. The CDR3, as DNA: TGCAGTGCTAGAGTAAGAAAGGAGCGTGGAGAGACCCAGTACTTC.

This chain connects TRBV4-2 to TRBJ2-3; tentative D call: TRBD2 (6 bases). CDR1 is LGHNA and CDR2 is YNFKEQ in the germline V gene. This CDR3 comprises 18 residues. V lost 0 bases and J lost 0, with 16 bases in between. CDR3: CASSQDGDFRTSTDTQYF. In nucleotides, the CDR3 is TGTGCCAGCAGCCAAGATGGGGACTTTAGGACGAGCACAGATACGCAGTATTTT.

This clonotype has just a few counts. This chain links TRBV6-2 or TRBV6-3 with TRBJ2-6, with D perhaps TRBD1 or TRBD2 (5 bases each). V lost 4 bases to trimming and J lost 4 bases, with 17 bases between them. The CDR3 has 17 amino acids. Germline-derived CDR1 and CDR2 are MNHEY and SVGEGT. CDR3 amino acids: CASSFRHSGAGANVLTF. The CDR3 DNA reads as TGTGCCAGCAGTTTCCGACACTCCGGGGCGGGGGCCAACGTCCTGACTTTC.

This clonotype was detected only once. CDR3 DNA: TGCAGCGTTGCTGGGGGCGAGGACTATGGCTACACCTTC. Its translation: CSVAGGEDYGYTF. The chain recombines TRBV29-1 with TRBJ1-2, with D possibly matching TRBD1 (6 bases). Trimming took 4 bases from V and 3 from J, leaving 12 bases between them. CDR1 and CDR2 (germline): SQVTM, ANQGSEA. The CDR3 contains 13 residues.

The genes are TRBV4-2 and TRBJ2-3, with 7 bases matching TRBD2. Germline CDR1 is LGHNA and CDR2 is YNFKEQ. V gave up 3 bases and J gave up 2 bases; unmatched junction bases: 14. This CDR3 is built from 18 residues. Here the CDR3 DNA reads TGTGCCAGCAGCCAGGGGGGGGACTACCCCCGGACCACAGATACGCAGTATTTT. Its translation is CASSQGGDYPRTTDTQYF.

The gene calls are TRBV7-4 and TRBJ2-7; 7 positions agree with TRBD1. Germline V lookup: CDR1 SGHVT, CDR2 SQSDAQ. V shed 1 base and J 3 bases; nucleotides not matched to a gene: 24. The CDR3 consists of 21 residues. The CDR3 region has the DNA TGTGCCAGCAGCTTAGGTCGTCGAGATAGTCAGGGACAGAAAGCTCTCTACGAGCAGTACTTC. It encodes CASSLGRRDSQGQKALYEQYF.

This chain connects TRBV18 to TRBJ2-5, with 8 bases fitting TRBD2. Trimming took 1 base from V and 2 from J; bases not matched to a gene: 6. CDR1 KGHSH and CDR2 LQKENI come from the germline V gene. This CDR3 contains 16 residues. The CDR3 DNA follows: TGTGCCAGCTCACCACGGGGGTTAGCGGGACAAGAGACCCAGTACTTC. Translating it yields CASSPRGLAGQETQYF.

Points on this clonotype: The missing conserved phenylalanine or tryptophan at the end of this CDR3 makes a read error likely. The V and J genes are TRBV20-1 and TRBJ2-7; D is possibly TRBD1 or TRBD2 (5 bases each). Trimming pared 0 bases from V and 2 bases from J, leaving 17 bases between. In germline, CDR1 is DFQATT, CDR2 SNEGSKA (reference sequence). The CDR3 loop spans 16 amino acids. The CDR3 DNA reads TGCAGTGCTAGAGATCTTCGGGACGGGGTTACCTACGAGCAGTACTCC. It encodes CSARDLRDGVTYEQYS.

The chain employs TRBV27 and TRBJ2-1; D could derive from TRBD1 or TRBD2 (7 bases each). Between the trimmed V and J ends, which lost 9 bases and 8 bases, there was a span of 20 bases. Germline values: CDR1 MNHEY, CDR2 SMNVEV (reference sequence). The CDR3 covers 14 residues. CDR3 amino acids: CASGPGRGGDEQFF. Here the CDR3 DNA reads TGTGCCAGTGGGCCTGGCAGGGGGGGGGATGAGCAGTTCTTC.

The count of this clonotype is one. V and J are TRBV6-2 or TRBV6-3 and TRBJ2-3; perhaps TRBD2 as D (7 bases). V lost 2 bases and J 2 bases, leaving 11 bases between the germline ends. This CDR3 comprises 15 residues. Germline-derived CDR1 and CDR2 are MNHEY and SVGEGT. In DNA, the CDR3 is TGTGCCAGCAGTTACCTGGGGGGGCCCACAGATACGCAGTATTTT. This encodes CASSYLGGPTDTQYF.

The genes are TRBV6-5 and TRBJ2-1, with 7 positions matching TRBD1. The V gene's germline CDR1 is MNHEY and CDR2 SVGAGI. Trimming took 6 bases from V and 3 from J; bases not matched to a gene: 2. The CDR3 spans 13 residues. This chain's CDR3 is CASRRGLYNEQFF. DNA for the CDR3: TGTGCCAGCAGAAGGGGGCTCTACAATGAGCAGTTCTTC.

The rearrangement links TRBV20-1 to TRBJ1-5; maybe TRBD1 (6 bases). CDR1 and CDR2 (germline): DFQATT, SNEGSKA (reference sequence). This CDR3 is 13 amino acids long. The V end lost 5 bases, the J end lost 12 bases, and 20 bases lay between the germline ends. CDR3 DNA: TGCAGTGCTCGATCCTTCAGGGGCGGGAGCCAGCATTTT. It is translated as CSARSFRGGSQHF.

The J gene is TRBJ2-7, the V gene TRBV12-3 or TRBV12-4; 7 bases line up with TRBD2. The V and J ends lost 1 base and 2 bases, in that order; junction bases with no gene match: 5. This CDR3 is built from 15 residues. CDR3 loop: CASSLELAVPYEQYF. Here the CDR3 DNA reads TGTGCCAGCAGTTTAGAGCTAGCGGTACCCTACGAGCAGTACTTC.

The chain is built from TRBV11-2 and TRBJ1-4; D not certain. Deletions cut 2 bases from V and 0 bases from J, with 7 bases between. CDR1 SGHAT and CDR2 FQNNGV come from the germline V gene. This CDR3 region has 15 residues. The CDR3 DNA sequence: TGTGCCAGCAGCTTAACGCCCTCAACTAATGAAAAACTGTTTTTT. The encoded protein is CASSLTPSTNEKLFF.

The gene calls are TRBV5-1 and TRBJ1-4; D is unresolved. Germline V CDR1 and CDR2: SGHRS, YFSETQ. Trimming took 3 bases from V and 2 from J, leaving 14 bases between them. The CDR3 is made up of 16 amino acids. This CDR3 reads CASSSIPIPTNEKLFF. In nucleotides, the CDR3 is TGCGCCAGCAGCTCGATTCCGATTCCGACTAATGAAAAACTGTTTTTT.

The genes are TRBV4-2 and TRBJ2-7; 8 positions agree with TRBD1. CDR1 is LGHNA and CDR2 is YNFKEQ in the germline V gene. Losses at the gene ends were 8 bases for V and 0 bases for J; bases not matched to a gene: 12. This CDR3 comprises 16 residues. This CDR3 reads CASGDQTGESSYEQYF. CDR3 nucleotides: TGTGCCAGCGGCGACCAGACAGGGGAAAGCTCCTACGAGCAGTACTTC.